What follows is one TCR beta chain and its context. This entry is derived from a study of blood T cell repertoires in COVID-19. Study details: T cells, B-cell-depleted T cells, or PBMCs supplied cDNA or gDNA.

Methods used by the authors: Amplified reference gene primers provided the basis for estimating nucleated cell counts. Sequencing was performed with immunoSEQ multiplex PCR; in TCRdb, only in-frame clones are kept and a portion is missing. V, J and clone size were drawn from that table, and D and trimming were deduced from the DNA. Here the sample spans roughly 120,000 clones, 80% to 90% being singletons. Per the germline V gene, CDR1 is LNHDA and CDR2 is SQIVND (reference sequence). V gave up 7 bases and J gave up 5 bases, with 14 bases separating them. This CDR3 has 13 amino acids. Sequenced material: peripheral blood. The origin of this receptor is a woman aged 45-65 years with acute or convalescent COVID-19. The chain links TRBV19 to TRBJ1-1, with D uncertain. The CDR3, as DNA: TGTGCCAGTACCTCGGTCCCGGGGACTGAAGCTTTCTTT. Translation: CASTSVPGTEAFF.